Listed here is a single TCR beta chain. The second PCR ran roughly 7 to 12 cycles with a sample-barcoded 5' primer and J-beta primers. TCRdb reanalysed the 5' RACE reads using MiXCR and keeps one entry per CDR3 protein. The sample shows over a million distinct CDR3 sequences, roughly 45% of them seen only once. The record originates from a study of blood T cells in healthy people across ages. Study information: Capture via template switching afforded approximately one barcoded beta molecule per two T cells.

V lost 3 bases and J 1 base, leaving 4 bases between the germline ends. CDR1 and CDR2 (germline): ENHRY, SYGVKD. The CDR3 length is 12 residues. The TCR sequence derives from a woman aged 55-69 years in good health. Material for sequencing was blood. J is TRBJ2-7 and V is TRBV10-3; unclear D gene. The CDR3 region has the DNA TGTGCCATCAGTGATGGTTCCTACGAGCAGTACTTC. Its translation is CAISDGSYEQYF.